The rows below give T cell receptor beta chains drawn from one sample of a study of CD8+CD57+ T cells in acquired aplastic anemia. MiXCR, applied by TCRdb to the reads, yields one record per CDR3 protein. The data show 250,000 to 300,000 distinct CDR3 sequences, 45% to 65% seen once. Sequenced input: sorted CD4+, CD8+, or CD8+CD57+ T cells (not recorded which) from PBMCs. These receptor sequences come from a human donor with aplastic anemia. CDR3s include the opening cysteine and the closing phenylalanine or tryptophan. A D gene is named only where the DNA matches it firmly. Clone size appears in some rows only: once, few, many, or a class for an expanded clone.

V gene: TRBV7-8
J gene: TRBJ2-7
D gene: NA
clone size: once
CDR3 protein: CASSFTEYEQYF
CDR3 DNA: TGTGCCAGCAGCTTTACAGAGTACGAGCAGTACTTC

V gene: TRBV14
J gene: TRBJ2-1
D gene: TRBD1
clone size: NA
CDR3 protein: CASSQDWDRGADEQFF
CDR3 DNA: TGTGCCAGCAGCCAAGATTGGGACAGGGGGGCGGATGAGCAGTTCTTC

V gene: TRBV19
J gene: TRBJ1-6
D gene: TRBD1
clone size: few
CDR3 protein: CASSRGTVDSPLHF
CDR3 DNA: TGTGCCAGTAGCAGAGGGACAGTTGATTCACCCCTCCACTTT

V gene: TRBV29-1
J gene: TRBJ1-1
D gene: NA
clone size: NA
CDR3 protein: CSVEASDPEAFF
CDR3 DNA: TGCAGTGTTGAGGCCTCGGATCCTGAAGCTTTCTTT

V gene: TRBV29-1
J gene: TRBJ2-3
D gene: NA
clone size: NA
CDR3 protein: CSVGTGTDTQYF
CDR3 DNA: TGTAGCGTTGGGACGGGCACAGATACGCAGTATTTT

V gene: TRBV15
J gene: TRBJ1-2
D gene: NA
clone size: NA
CDR3 protein: CATSSPTADYGYTF
CDR3 DNA: TGTGCCACCAGCAGCCCTACAGCAGACTATGGCTACACCTTC

V gene: TRBV12-3/TRBV12-4
J gene: TRBJ1-5
D gene: NA
clone size: NA
CDR3 protein: CASSLGSTVFGETQHF
CDR3 DNA: TGTGCCAGCAGTTTGGGGTCCACAGTGTTCGGGGAGACCCAGCATTTT

V gene: TRBV2
J gene: TRBJ1-1
D gene: TRBD1
clone size: few
CDR3 protein: CANKGRGPDEAFF
CDR3 DNA: TGTGCCAACAAGGGCAGGGGGCCAGATGAAGCTTTCTTT

V gene: TRBV11-3
J gene: TRBJ2-7
D gene: TRBD2
clone size: once
CDR3 protein: CASSQDRTSPEQYF
CDR3 DNA: TGTGCCAGCAGCCAAGATCGGACTAGCCCCGAGCAGTACTTC

V gene: TRBV20-1
J gene: TRBJ2-7
D gene: TRBD2
clone size: NA
CDR3 protein: CSAVTSGSIEQYF
CDR3 DNA: TGCAGTGCTGTTACTAGCGGGAGTATTGAGCAGTACTTC

V gene: TRBV10-3
J gene: TRBJ2-7
D gene: NA
clone size: NA
CDR3 protein: CAISVATQSYEQYF
CDR3 DNA: TGTGCCATCAGTGTGGCAACCCAATCCTACGAGCAGTACTTC

V gene: TRBV29-1
J gene: TRBJ2-2
D gene: TRBD2
clone size: NA
CDR3 protein: CSVGLAGGPWTGELFF
CDR3 DNA: TGCAGCGTAGGACTAGCGGGGGGGCCATGGACCGGGGAGCTGTTTTTT

V gene: TRBV6-6
J gene: TRBJ1-5
D gene: NA
clone size: many
CDR3 protein: CASSQHSNQPQHF
CDR3 DNA: TGTGCCAGCAGCCAGCATAGCAATCAGCCCCAGCATTTT

V gene: TRBV5-1
J gene: TRBJ2-2
D gene: TRBD2
clone size: NA
CDR3 protein: CASSLWGLAANTGELFF
CDR3 DNA: TGCGCCAGCAGCTTGTGGGGACTAGCGGCCAACACCGGGGAGCTGTTTTTT

V gene: TRBV7-2
J gene: TRBJ2-7
D gene: NA
clone size: NA
CDR3 protein: CASSQEETYEQYF
CDR3 DNA: TGTGCCAGCAGCCAAGAGGAGACCTACGAGCAGTACTTC

V gene: TRBV7-7
J gene: TRBJ2-2
D gene: TRBD2
clone size: NA
CDR3 protein: CASSLREGNTGELFF
CDR3 DNA: TGTGCTAGCAGCTTAAGGGAGGGGAACACCGGGGAGCTGTTTTTT

V gene: TRBV2
J gene: TRBJ1-1
D gene: TRBD1
clone size: many
CDR3 protein: CASSRDRTRRTEAFF
CDR3 DNA: TGTGCCAGCAGTAGGGACAGGACCCGGCGTACTGAAGCTTTCTTT

V gene: TRBV15
J gene: TRBJ1-1
D gene: NA
clone size: NA
CDR3 protein: CATSRQQGVGTEAFF
CDR3 DNA: TGTGCCACCAGCAGGCAGCAGGGAGTCGGTACTGAAGCTTTCTTT

V gene: TRBV5-1
J gene: TRBJ2-7
D gene: NA
clone size: many
CDR3 protein: CASSSAYEQYF
CDR3 DNA: TGTGCCAGCAGTAGCGCCTACGAGCAGTACTTC

V gene: TRBV7-6
J gene: TRBJ2-7
D gene: NA
clone size: NA
CDR3 protein: CASSLAYGSEDYEQYF
CDR3 DNA: TGTGCCAGCAGCTTAGCGTATGGGTCAGAGGACTACGAGCAGTACTTC

V gene: TRBV10-3
J gene: TRBJ1-6
D gene: NA
clone size: NA
CDR3 protein: CAISFTRQAGDSPLRF
CDR3 DNA: TGTGCCATCAGTTTCACACGACAGGCTGGGGATTCACCCCTCCGCTTT

V gene: TRBV19
J gene: TRBJ1-5
D gene: NA
clone size: NA
CDR3 protein: CASSLGGTGSNQPQHF
CDR3 DNA: TGTGCCAGCAGCTTGGGAGGGACGGGGAGCAATCAGCCCCAGCATTTT

V gene: TRBV20-1
J gene: TRBJ1-2
D gene: NA
clone size: NA
CDR3 protein: CSAGDANMGYTF
CDR3 DNA: TGCAGTGCTGGCGACGCCAATATGGGCTACACCTTC

V gene: TRBV18
J gene: TRBJ1-1
D gene: NA
clone size: NA
CDR3 protein: CASSPLENTEVFF
CDR3 DNA: TGTGCCAGCTCACCACTGGAGAACACTGAAGTTTTCTTT

V gene: TRBV12-3/TRBV12-4
J gene: TRBJ2-1
D gene: TRBD2
clone size: NA
CDR3 protein: CASRPFPYGRNNEQFF
CDR3 DNA: TGTGCCAGCAGACCCTTCCCTTACGGGAGGAACAATGAGCAGTTCTTC

V gene: TRBV10-2
J gene: TRBJ2-5
D gene: TRBD2
clone size: NA
CDR3 protein: CASSEMGLAGGRWEETQYF
CDR3 DNA: TGCGCCAGCAGTGAGATGGGGCTAGCGGGGGGGCGCTGGGAAGAGACCCAGTACTTC

V gene: TRBV6-5
J gene: TRBJ2-7
D gene: NA
clone size: many
CDR3 protein: CASKVTADSYEQYF
CDR3 DNA: TGTGCCAGCAAGGTGACGGCCGACTCCTACGAGCAGTACTTC

V gene: TRBV5-4
J gene: TRBJ2-1
D gene: NA
clone size: NA
CDR3 protein: CASSSLLGPQSDEQFF
CDR3 DNA: TGTGCCAGCAGCTCGTTACTAGGACCACAGAGCGATGAGCAGTTCTTC

V gene: TRBV7-3
J gene: TRBJ2-7
D gene: NA
clone size: NA
CDR3 protein: CASSHEGSDEQYF
CDR3 DNA: TGTGCCAGCAGCCATGAGGGCAGCGACGAGCAGTACTTC

V gene: TRBV19
J gene: TRBJ2-3
D gene: NA
clone size: NA
CDR3 protein: CASGVGSTDTQYF
CDR3 DNA: TGTGCCAGTGGGGTAGGGAGCACAGATACGCAGTATTTT

V gene: TRBV5-1
J gene: TRBJ2-3
D gene: TRBD2
clone size: NA
CDR3 protein: CASTSGGSTDTQYF
CDR3 DNA: TGCGCCAGCACTTCCGGGGGGAGCACAGATACGCAGTATTTT

V gene: TRBV3-1
J gene: TRBJ1-1
D gene: TRBD1
clone size: NA
CDR3 protein: CASSNRGTEAFF
CDR3 DNA: TGTGCCAGCAGTAACAGGGGCACTGAAGCTTTCTTT

V gene: TRBV29-1
J gene: TRBJ2-7
D gene: NA
clone size: NA
CDR3 protein: CSVQPPGNVREQYF
CDR3 DNA: TGCAGCGTCCAGCCCCCGGGGAACGTTCGGGAGCAGTACTTC

V gene: TRBV11-2
J gene: TRBJ1-4
D gene: NA
clone size: few
CDR3 protein: CASSPGRVGEKLFF
CDR3 DNA: TGTGCCAGCAGTCCAGGGAGGGTGGGTGAAAAACTGTTTTTT

V gene: TRBV7-9
J gene: TRBJ1-6
D gene: TRBD1
clone size: NA
CDR3 protein: CASSSVDRDNSPLHF
CDR3 DNA: TGTGCCAGCAGCTCCGTGGACAGGGATAATTCACCCCTCCACTTT

V gene: TRBV3-1
J gene: TRBJ1-1
D gene: NA
clone size: NA
CDR3 protein: CASSQSSGGAGTEAFF
CDR3 DNA: TGTGCCAGCAGCCAGAGTAGCGGGGGGGCTGGCACTGAAGCTTTCTTT

V gene: TRBV19
J gene: TRBJ1-1
D gene: NA
clone size: NA
CDR3 protein: CASRPQNRVAFF
CDR3 DNA: TGTGCCAGTAGGCCTCAAAACAGGGTGGCTTTCTTT

V gene: TRBV20-1
J gene: TRBJ2-1
D gene: TRBD2
clone size: once
CDR3 protein: CSAQWGGNEQFF
CDR3 DNA: TGCAGTGCCCAGTGGGGGGGAAATGAGCAGTTCTTC

V gene: TRBV5-1
J gene: TRBJ2-2
D gene: TRBD2
clone size: few
CDR3 protein: CASTPTPVAGVSGELFF
CDR3 DNA: TGCGCCAGCACCCCTACCCCGGTAGCGGGAGTTTCCGGGGAGCTGTTTTTT

V gene: TRBV4-1
J gene: TRBJ1-1
D gene: NA
clone size: NA
CDR3 protein: CASSQDSGVAFF
CDR3 DNA: TGCGCCAGCAGCCAAGACTCAGGGGTAGCTTTCTTT

V gene: TRBV7-3
J gene: TRBJ2-3
D gene: NA
clone size: many
CDR3 protein: CASSLGSSGSRTDTQYF
CDR3 DNA: TGTGCCAGCAGCTTAGGGTCCAGTGGGTCGCGCACAGATACGCAGTATTTT

V gene: TRBV19
J gene: TRBJ2-6
D gene: TRBD1
clone size: many
CDR3 protein: CASSPRQGRGSGANVLTF
CDR3 DNA: TGTGCCAGTAGTCCGAGACAGGGCCGAGGCTCTGGGGCCAACGTCCTGACTTTC

V gene: TRBV12-3/TRBV12-4
J gene: TRBJ1-2
D gene: TRBD1
clone size: few
CDR3 protein: CASSSTGYGYTF
CDR3 DNA: TGTGCCAGCTCCTCGACAGGGTATGGCTACACCTTC

V gene: TRBV2
J gene: TRBJ1-2
D gene: TRBD1
clone size: NA
CDR3 protein: CASRKTGTYGYTF
CDR3 DNA: TGTGCCAGCAGGAAGACAGGGACCTATGGCTACACCTTC

V gene: TRBV19
J gene: TRBJ1-1
D gene: TRBD1
clone size: NA
CDR3 protein: CASSWDSLNTEAFF
CDR3 DNA: TGTGCCAGTAGTTGGGACAGCTTGAACACTGAAGCTTTCTTT